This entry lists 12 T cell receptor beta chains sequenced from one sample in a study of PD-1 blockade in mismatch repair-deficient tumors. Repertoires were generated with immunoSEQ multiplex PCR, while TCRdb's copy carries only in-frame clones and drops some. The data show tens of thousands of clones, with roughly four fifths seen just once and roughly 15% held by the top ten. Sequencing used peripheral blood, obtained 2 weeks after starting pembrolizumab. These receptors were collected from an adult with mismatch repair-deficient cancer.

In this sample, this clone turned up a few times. For the CDR3, the DNA is TGTGCCATCAGTGATTTCTACGAGCAGTACTTC. Encoded protein: CAISDFYEQYF. V and J are TRBV10-3 and TRBJ2-7; D not certain. This CDR3 spans 11 amino acids. V was trimmed by 3 bases and J by 3 bases, leaving 3 bases between them. Germline V CDR1 and CDR2: ENHRY, SYGVKD.

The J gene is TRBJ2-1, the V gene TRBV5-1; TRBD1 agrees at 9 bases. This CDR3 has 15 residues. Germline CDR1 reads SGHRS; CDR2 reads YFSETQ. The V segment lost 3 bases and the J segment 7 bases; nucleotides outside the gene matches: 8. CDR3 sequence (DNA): TGCGCCAGCAGCTGCGGACAGGGGTTATGGAATGAGCAGTTCTTC. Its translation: CASSCGQGLWNEQFF.

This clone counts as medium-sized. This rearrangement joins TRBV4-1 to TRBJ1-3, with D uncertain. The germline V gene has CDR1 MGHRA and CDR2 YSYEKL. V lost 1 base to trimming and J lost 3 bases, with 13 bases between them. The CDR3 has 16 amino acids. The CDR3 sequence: CASSQVFPSVGNTIYF. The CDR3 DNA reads TGCGCCAGCAGCCAAGTGTTCCCCTCAGTTGGAAACACCATATATTTT.

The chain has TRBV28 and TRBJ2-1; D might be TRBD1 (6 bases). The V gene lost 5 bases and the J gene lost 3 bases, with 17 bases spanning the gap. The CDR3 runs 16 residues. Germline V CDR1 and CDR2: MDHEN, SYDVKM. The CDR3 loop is CASSLTGPLGYNEQFF. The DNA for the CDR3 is TGTGCCAGCAGTCTGACAGGTCCGTTAGGCTACAATGAGCAGTTCTTC.

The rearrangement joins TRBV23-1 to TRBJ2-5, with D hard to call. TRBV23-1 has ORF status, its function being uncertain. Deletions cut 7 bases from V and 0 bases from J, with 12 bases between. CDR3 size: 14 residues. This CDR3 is CASTRTSDQETQYF. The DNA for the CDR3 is TGCGCCAGCACGCGAACCTCCGACCAAGAGACCCAGTACTTC.

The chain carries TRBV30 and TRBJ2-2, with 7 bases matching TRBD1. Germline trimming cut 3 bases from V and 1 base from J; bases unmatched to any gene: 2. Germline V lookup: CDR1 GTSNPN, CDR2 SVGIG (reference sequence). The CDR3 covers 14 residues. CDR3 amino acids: CAWRRGQNTGELFF. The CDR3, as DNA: TGTGCCTGGAGGAGGGGGCAGAACACCGGGGAGCTGTTTTTT. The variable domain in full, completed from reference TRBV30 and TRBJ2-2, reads SQTIHQWPATLVQPVGSPLSLECTVEGTSNPNLYWYRQAAGRGLQLLFYSVGIGQISSEVPQNLSASRPQDRQFILSSKKLLLSDSGFYLCAWRRGQNTGELFFGEGSRLTVL.

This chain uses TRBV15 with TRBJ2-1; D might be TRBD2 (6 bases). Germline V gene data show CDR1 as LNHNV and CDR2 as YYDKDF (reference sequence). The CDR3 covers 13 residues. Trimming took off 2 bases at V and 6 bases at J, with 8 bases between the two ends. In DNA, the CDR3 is TGTGCCACCAGCAGATTAGCGGCCAATGAGCAGTTCTTC. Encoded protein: CATSRLAANEQFF. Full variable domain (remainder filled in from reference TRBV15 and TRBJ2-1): DAMVIQNPRYQVTQFGKPVTLSCSQTLNHNVMYWYQQKSSQAPKLLFHYYDKDFNNEADTPDNFQSRRPNTSFCFLDIRSPGLGDTAMYLCATSRLAANEQFFGPGTRLTVL.

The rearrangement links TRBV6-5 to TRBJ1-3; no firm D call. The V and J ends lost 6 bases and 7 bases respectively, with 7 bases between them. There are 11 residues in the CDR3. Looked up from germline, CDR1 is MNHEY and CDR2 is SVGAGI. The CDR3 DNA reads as TGTGCCAGCAGGACGGGGAACACCATATATTTT. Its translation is CASRTGNTIYF.

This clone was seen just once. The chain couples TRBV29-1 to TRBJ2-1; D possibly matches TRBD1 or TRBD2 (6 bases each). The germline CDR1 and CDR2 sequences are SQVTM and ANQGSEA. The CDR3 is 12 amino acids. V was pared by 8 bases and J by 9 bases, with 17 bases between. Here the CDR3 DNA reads TGCAGCCTCGGGGGAGCGACAGGTGAGCAGTTCTTC. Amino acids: CSLGGATGEQFF.

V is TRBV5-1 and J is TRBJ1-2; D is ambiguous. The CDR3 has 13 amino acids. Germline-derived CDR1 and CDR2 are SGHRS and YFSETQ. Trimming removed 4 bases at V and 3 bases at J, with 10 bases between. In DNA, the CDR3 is TGCGCCAGCAGCCCCCTGGGCGACTATGGCTACACCTTC. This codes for CASSPLGDYGYTF.

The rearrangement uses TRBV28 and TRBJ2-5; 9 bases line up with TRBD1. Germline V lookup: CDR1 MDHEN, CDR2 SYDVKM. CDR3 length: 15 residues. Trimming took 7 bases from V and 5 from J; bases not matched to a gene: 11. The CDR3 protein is CASTKQGASRETQYF. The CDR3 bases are TGTGCCAGCACAAAACAGGGGGCTTCGCGGGAGACCCAGTACTTC.

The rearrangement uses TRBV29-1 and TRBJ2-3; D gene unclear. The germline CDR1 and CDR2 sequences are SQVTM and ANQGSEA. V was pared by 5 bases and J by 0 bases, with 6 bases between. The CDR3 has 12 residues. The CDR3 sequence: CSVRPSTDTQYF. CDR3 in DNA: TGCAGCGTTCGCCCCAGCACAGATACGCAGTATTTT.